A selection of T cell receptor beta chains follows, all from one sample in a study of T cell clusters in autoimmune cytopenias. TCRdb processed the multiplex PCR reads again and assigns one entry to each CDR3 protein, with no DNA. Its table lists about 4,000 distinct CDR3 sequences. Sequenced input: peripheral blood. The receptors originated from a human donor with an autoimmune cytopenia or autoimmune hepatitis (not recorded which). Each CDR3 is given with its conserved first and last residue. Clone size appears in some rows only: once, few, many, or a class for an expanded clone.

17 TRBJ2-1 medium-sized TRBV6-5 CASSYSLSAGHLNEQFF
15 TRBJ1-2 medium-sized TRBV29-1 CSAGGTGGRNYGYTF
14 TRBJ1-2 large TRBV29-1 CSVRTGYVDYGYTF
16 TRBJ2-2 NA TRBV7-2 CASSLASGRNTGELFF
14 TRBJ1-2 NA TRBV6-6 CASRRDRASYGYTF
14 TRBJ2-7 medium-sized TRBV28 CASRRAGGLYEQYF
12 TRBJ2-7 NA TRBV29-1 CSGLLHDNKQYF
18 TRBJ2-6 medium-sized TRBV6-2/TRBV6-3 CASSPRVGGDSGANVLTF
16 TRBJ1-2 NA TRBV14 CASSQDGREANYGYTF
15 TRBJ2-1 NA TRBV30 CASSNGGATYNEQFF
13 TRBJ2-6 NA TRBV5-1 CASSGGSANVLTF
15 TRBJ1-1 NA TRBV12-3/TRBV12-4 CASSYRREMNTEAFF
14 TRBJ2-5 medium-sized TRBV30 CAWSVGLAKETQYF
15 TRBJ1-6 medium-sized TRBV12-3/TRBV12-4 CASSEGEGQWSPLHF
16 TRBJ1-6 NA TRBV14 CASSQGSDVRDSPLHF
12 TRBJ2-7 medium-sized TRBV6-2/TRBV6-3 CASSYVANEQYF
12 TRBJ2-7 NA TRBV27 CASMGGHYEQYF
13 TRBJ2-2 medium-sized TRBV6-4 CASSYDRGGELFF
16 TRBJ2-1 NA TRBV27 CASSAYRGDPYNEQFF
16 TRBJ2-3 NA TRBV6-4 CASSDSTSGGADTQYF
15 TRBJ2-6 medium-sized TRBV29-1 CSVEDLRAGANVLTF
12 TRBJ2-3 NA TRBV6-2/TRBV6-3 CASSDEPDTQYF
14 TRBJ2-7 NA TRBV19 CASSIGPGSYEQYF
13 TRBJ2-7 medium-sized TRBV6-5 CASSYSTSYEQYF
13 TRBJ1-5 medium-sized TRBV24-1 CATSAGGSQPQHF
15 TRBJ2-2 medium-sized TRBV12-3/TRBV12-4 CASSPGTLNTGELFF
16 TRBJ2-6 medium-sized TRBV27 CASSQLQNSGANVLTF
14 TRBJ2-3 medium-sized TRBV20-1 CSARVAGVTDTQYF
16 TRBJ1-6 NA TRBV18 CASSPLEQGRNSPLHF
15 TRBJ2-1 NA TRBV29-1 CSVETSGGSYNEQFF
16 TRBJ2-7 medium-sized TRBV4-3 CASSQAVPGGPPEQYF
12 TRBJ2-3 medium-sized TRBV15 CATSPSTDTQYF
14 TRBJ2-7 medium-sized TRBV6-5 CASSYSLNPGEQYF
15 TRBJ1-4 NA TRBV19 CASSPRDGSNEKLFF
16 TRBJ2-1 NA TRBV15 CATSIQGTPSYNEQFF
13 TRBJ1-2 medium-sized TRBV6-1 CASSLTETYGYTF
14 TRBJ1-4 NA TRBV12-3/TRBV12-4 CASSLHRADEKLFF
15 TRBJ2-2 NA TRBV28 CASKKDRTNTGELFF
14 TRBJ1-5 NA TRBV19 CASSPLTSGQPQHF
13 TRBJ1-1 NA TRBV6-1 CASSIQGDTEAFF
17 TRBJ2-5 NA TRBV7-2 CASSLRGTSGGRETQYF
11 TRBJ1-1 medium-sized TRBV30 CASKWNTEAFF
12 TRBJ2-7 medium-sized TRBV6-5 CASHSGGYEQYF
17 TRBJ1-1 NA TRBV7-6 CASSLDGGLSMNTEAFF
14 TRBJ2-2 NA TRBV12-3/TRBV12-4 CASSLGGYTGELFF
15 TRBJ1-6 NA TRBV5-6 CASSLWGSYNSPLHF
12 TRBJ2-7 medium-sized TRBV10-3 CAISVGSYEQYF
14 TRBJ2-7 medium-sized TRBV6-6 CASSTGTYPLEQYF
13 TRBJ1-5 NA TRBV6-5 CASTDGTVQPQHF
11 TRBJ1-2 NA TRBV19 CASSIDFGYTF
16 TRBJ2-3 NA TRBV7-6 CASSFLSGGPTDTQYF
14 TRBJ2-5 medium-sized TRBV15 CATSSYGRQETQYF
15 TRBJ2-1 medium-sized TRBV5-6 CASSFSGGLYNEQFF
15 TRBJ2-3 medium-sized TRBV12-3/TRBV12-4 CASSTNGLYTDTQYF
14 TRBJ2-7 NA TRBV20-1 CSARAQSSRGEQYF